This T cell receptor beta chain originates from a study of T cell responses to AZD1222 COVID-19 vaccine. Concerning this clone itself: Its specificity is not known.

This CDR3 spans 19 amino acids. Germline lookup yields CDR1 KGHSY and CDR2 FQNENV. Trimming stripped 4 bases from V and 0 bases from J, with 24 bases between. Using immunoSEQ multiplex PCR, the repertoire was profiled, and TCRdb retains in-frame clones only, with some absent. The sample includes 150,000 to 250,000 clones, approximately 95% of them seen just once. Overall study results and limits: Only a handful of individuals given AZD1222 were seropositive at baseline.

Here the sequenced sample was peripheral blood, taken 28 days after the second AZD1222 dose. This sequence joins TRBV16 and TRBJ1-2, with TRBD1 as a possible D gene (5 bases). The clonotype was recovered from an adult who received the AZD1222 COVID-19 vaccine. DNA of the CDR3: TGTGCCAGCAGCCTAACGGATGGGGCCGGATCATCGGCTAACTATGGCTACACCTTC. Amino acid sequence: CASSLTDGAGSSANYGYTF.